The clone carrying this T cell receptor beta chain was counted between two and nine times. The data are from a study of stem cell transplantation in POMP-related autoinflammatory disease. The CDR3 runs to 11 residues. Between the trimmed V and J ends, which lost 5 bases and 3 bases, there was a span of 7 bases. Looked up from germline, CDR1 is DFQATT and CDR2 is SNEGSKA (reference sequence). Clones were sequenced by immunoSEQ multiplex PCR, and TCRdb holds only the in-frame ones, with some missing. The profile covers about 32,000 clones, with about 86% appearing a single time and roughly 0.7% taken by the ten largest.

This clonotype was sampled from a human donor with POMP-related autoinflammation and immune dysregulation (PRAID). The specimen was CD4+ T cells from PBMCs, collected before stem cell transplantation. J is TRBJ2-5 and V is TRBV20-1; D gene unclear. In DNA, the CDR3 is TGCAGTGCTGCCATGGAAGAGACCCAGTACTTC. The encoded protein is CSAAMEETQYF.